This T cell receptor (beta chain) was sequenced for a study of blood T cells in healthy people across ages. Deletions cut 0 bases from V and 2 bases from J, with 15 bases between. The germline CDR1 and CDR2 sequences are MGHRA and YSYEKL. The CDR3 is 17 residues long. By its share, this clonotype is medium-sized. Its antigen is currently unknown. The study, taken as a whole, reports: Strong correlation existed between TCR beta diversity and naive T cell percentage. Unknown donor CMV status possibly confounded expanded clonotype changes.

Primers used in a second PCR of roughly 6 to 11 cycles were a sample-barcoded 5' primer and a J-beta primer mix. TCRdb recomputed calls from the 5' RACE reads with MiXCR, one row per CDR3 protein. Of hundreds of thousands of distinct CDR3 sequences in the sample, approximately 25% were seen once. These same data were also listed under a study on T cells of mothers and their children.

Source material: blood. This clonotype was sampled from a boy younger than 18 in good health. V and J are TRBV4-1 and TRBJ2-3, with D maybe TRBD2 (7 bases). In DNA, the CDR3 is TGCGCCAGCAGCCAAGATCGGTGGGGGGGCCCCACAGATACGCAGTATTTT. This translates into CASSQDRWGGPTDTQYF.